This paragraph covers one TCR beta chain sequence. The data were taken from a study of blood T cell repertoires in COVID-19. Looking at the study overall: Specimens from acute and convalescent COVID-19 originated in the United States, Italy and Spain. T cells, B-cell-depleted T cells, or PBMCs supplied cDNA or gDNA.

As handled by the study authors: Reference gene primer amplification gave nucleated cell count estimates. The repertoire was sequenced with immunoSEQ multiplex PCR; TCRdb's copy has only in-frame clones and lacks some. V, J and clone size are those of that table, while D and trimming were read from the DNA. The table shows 70,000 to 85,000 clones, with about 91% occurring only once. Trimming removed 2 bases at V and 4 bases at J, with 15 bases between. Per germline, CDR1 SGHTS and CDR2 YDEGEE. The CDR3 is made up of 15 amino acids. This sequence was found in a woman in her sixties with active COVID-19. The chain is built from TRBV5-8 and TRBJ1-1; D call uncertain. The sequencing input was peripheral blood. The CDR3 DNA sequence: TGTGCCAGCAGCTTCATCGAGGGTTGGGGCACTGAAGCTTTCTTT. This sequence encodes CASSFIEGWGTEAFF.